Following are 22 T cell receptor beta chains from one sample sequenced in a study of cytomegalovirus exposure and HLA in healthy donors. The study ran its PCR with 60 Vbeta and 13 Jbeta primers. Here immunoSEQ multiplex PCR was the method, and the copy in TCRdb shows in-frame clones only, minus some. The sample lists 150,000 or so clones; about 74% were seen once. Sequencing was performed on PBMCs. Every receptor here comes from a man aged 18 to 29 in good health and CMV-seropositive.

V gene TRBV6-1 combines with J gene TRBJ2-7, with a possible D match to TRBD2 (5 bases). In germline, CDR1 is MNHNS, CDR2 SASEGT. The CDR3 covers 15 residues. The V end was cut by 5 bases, the J end by 3 bases, with 17 bases between. The chain's CDR3 is CASSRVPGENYEQYF. In DNA form, the CDR3 reads TGTGCCAGCAGTCGGGTTCCCGGGGAAAACTACGAGCAGTACTTC.

The V gene is TRBV7-9, the J gene TRBJ1-3; tentative D call: TRBD1 (6 bases). Germline values: CDR1 SEHNR, CDR2 FQNEAQ (reference sequence). This CDR3 contains 15 residues. Trimming left V 3 bases short and J 0 bases short, with 9 bases between. The CDR3 loop is CASSFGQLSGNTIYF. The CDR3 nucleotides read TGTGCCAGCAGCTTCGGACAGCTCTCTGGAAACACCATATATTTT.

The genes are TRBV9 and TRBJ2-1, with 12 bases lining up with TRBD2. The junction had 4 bases not matched to a gene; V was cut back by 3 bases and J by 6 bases. CDR3 length equals 15 residues. In germline, CDR1 is SGDLS, CDR2 YYNGEE. The CDR3 nucleotides read TGTGCCAGCAGCGCTAGCGGGAGGGCCGCCAATGAGCAGTTCTTC. Its protein product is CASSASGRAANEQFF. The entire variable domain, with the rest obtained from reference TRBV9 and TRBJ2-1, is as follows: DSGVTQTPKHLITATGQRVTLRCSPRSGDLSVYWYQQSLDQGLQFLIQYYNGEERAKGNILERFSAQQFPDLHSELNLSSLELGDSALYFCASSASGRAANEQFFGPGTRLTVL.

In its sample, this clone was seen once. The genes are TRBV7-9 and TRBJ2-5, with D tentatively TRBD1 (6 bases). The CDR3 has 13 residues. CDR1 and CDR2 (germline): SEHNR, FQNEAQ (reference sequence). V was trimmed by 7 bases and J by 7 bases, leaving 16 bases between them. The CDR3 is CASKLQGMGTQYF. The CDR3 coding sequence is TGTGCCAGCAAATTACAGGGAATGGGGACCCAGTACTTC.

The V gene is TRBV25-1, the J gene TRBJ2-3; D is perhaps TRBD2 (6 bases). CDR1 MGHDK and CDR2 SYGVNS come from the germline V gene. Between the trimmed V and J ends, which lost 3 bases and 8 bases, there was a span of 15 bases. CDR3 size: 14 residues. DNA for the CDR3: TGTGCCAGCAGTGATTCGGGGGTACGGGTTACGCAGTATTTT. Translation: CASSDSGVRVTQYF.

The chain combines TRBV7-8 with TRBJ2-1, with TRBD1 matching over 7 bases. CDR3 size: 18 residues. Germline trimming cut 2 bases from V and 0 bases from J; bases unmatched to any gene: 10. CDR1 and CDR2 from the germline V gene are SGHVS and FQNEAQ. CDR3 loop: CASSLMGQRKNSYNEQFF. In DNA form, the CDR3 reads TGTGCCAGCAGCTTAATGGGACAGAGAAAAAACTCCTACAATGAGCAGTTCTTC.

The chain recombines TRBV11-3 with TRBJ2-7; 8 bases fit TRBD1. The germline gives CDR1 SGHNT, CDR2 YENEEA. Losses at the gene ends were 4 bases for V and 3 bases for J; bases not matched to a gene: 8. CDR3 size: 15 residues. Here the CDR3 DNA reads TGTGCCAGCAGCTCCAGGACAGGGAGGAACTACGAGCAGTACTTC. Amino acids: CASSSRTGRNYEQYF.

V gene TRBV7-3 combines with J gene TRBJ2-2; D unclear. The CDR3 length is 14 residues. Germline V gene lookup returns CDR1 SGHTA and CDR2 FQGTGA. Trimming took off 5 bases at V and 6 bases at J, with 13 bases between the two ends. The CDR3 loop is CASSQVGSAGELFF. Written as DNA, the CDR3 is TGTGCCAGCAGCCAGGTCGGATCCGCCGGGGAGCTGTTTTTT. Together with reference TRBV7-3 and TRBJ2-2, the CDR3 gives the full variable domain: GAGVSQTPSNKVTEKGKYVELRCDPISGHTALYWYRQSLGQGPEFLIYFQGTGAADDSGLPNDRFFAVRPEGSVSTLKIQRTERGDSAVYLCASSQVGSAGELFFGEGSRLTVL.

The J gene is TRBJ1-5, the V gene TRBV29-1; 8 positions match TRBD1. V was pared by 3 bases and J by 7 bases, with 5 bases of the junction left unmatched. CDR3 length: 13 amino acids. The germline V gene has CDR1 SQVTM and CDR2 ANQGSEA. The DNA of the CDR3 is TGCAGCGTTGAGACAGGGGTGGGACAGCCCCAGCATTTT. Encoded protein: CSVETGVGQPQHF.

This clone has a single count. The chain combines TRBV7-2 with TRBJ2-2; maybe TRBD1 (6 bases). CDR3 size: 14 residues. CDR1 is SGHTA and CDR2 is FQGNSA in the germline V gene. V was trimmed by 5 bases and J by 7 bases, leaving 14 bases between them. The CDR3 nucleotides are TGTGCCAGCAGCCCAAGAGGGGGTAGCGGGGAGCTGTTTTTT. It is translated as CASSPRGGSGELFF.

V gene TRBV6-5 combines with J gene TRBJ2-7, with 9 bases that match TRBD1. Germline loops: CDR1 MNHEY, CDR2 SVGAGI. J gave up 2 bases and V 0 bases, and 2 bases lay outside the gene matches. CDR3 length: 15 amino acids. CDR3 sequence reads: CASSYSGDRAYEQYF. Here the CDR3 DNA reads TGTGCCAGCAGTTACTCGGGGGACAGGGCCTACGAGCAGTACTTC.

The rearrangement joins TRBV7-9 to TRBJ2-7; 9 bases agree with TRBD1. This CDR3 spans 15 amino acids. Germline lookup yields CDR1 SEHNR and CDR2 FQNEAQ (reference sequence). V was clipped by 4 bases and J by 7 bases; unmatched bases: 11. The CDR3 nucleotides are TGTGCCAGCAGCTCAACCGGGACAGGGACGAAAGAGCAGTACTTC. It specifies CASSSTGTGTKEQYF.

This chain links TRBV7-3 with TRBJ2-1, with a possible D match to TRBD1 (6 bases). Germline V gene sequence: CDR1 SGHTA, CDR2 FQGTGA. This CDR3 contains 14 residues. V was pared by 5 bases and J by 12 bases, with 20 bases between. The CDR3 nucleotides are TGTGCCAGCAGCCCGCAGGGGTGGGGCCGGGGGCAGTTCTTC. Translation gives CASSPQGWGRGQFF. Full variable domain (remainder filled in from reference TRBV7-3 and TRBJ2-1): GAGVSQTPSNKVTEKGKYVELRCDPISGHTALYWYRQSLGQGPEFLIYFQGTGAADDSGLPNDRFFAVRPEGSVSTLKIQRTERGDSAVYLCASSPQGWGRGQFFGPGTRLTVL.

This chain uses TRBV28 with TRBJ2-7; 9 nucleotides align to TRBD1. The CDR3 is 16 residues long. Germline lookup yields CDR1 MDHEN and CDR2 SYDVKM. The V and J ends lost 4 bases and 1 base, in that order; junction bases with no gene match: 8. The CDR3 reads CASSSLIGTGSYEQYF. The CDR3 DNA sequence: TGTGCCAGCAGTTCCCTAATCGGGACAGGGTCCTACGAGCAGTACTTC.

The rearrangement uses TRBV6-7 and TRBJ1-5, with D tentatively TRBD1 (6 bases). TRBV6-7 belongs to the ORF category, with a function that is uncertain. CDR3 length equals 18 residues. V was shortened by 6 bases and J by 4 bases, with 25 bases between the two germline ends. CDR3 in DNA: TGTGCCAGCAGAACCGGGACATCACCCCGGCTACGGAATCAGCCCCAGCATTTT. Protein: CASRTGTSPRLRNQPQHF.

The chain links TRBV28 to TRBJ1-3; 7 bases agree with TRBD1. V lost 5 bases, J lost 5 bases, and 3 bases stayed unmatched. CDR3 length equals 13 residues. Germline V CDR1 and CDR2: MDHEN, SYDVKM. CDR3 protein: CASSQGQRNTIYF. CDR3 in DNA: TGTGCCAGCAGTCAGGGACAGCGAAACACCATATATTTT. Looking up the rest from reference TRBV28 and TRBJ1-3 gives the full variable domain: DVKVTQSSRYLVKRTGEKVFLECVQDMDHENMFWYRQDPGLGLRLIYFSYDVKMKEKGDIPEGYSVSREKKERFSLILESASTNQTSMYLCASSQGQRNTIYFGEGSWLTVV.

CDR3 coding DNA: TGTGCCAGCAGTTACGCGGGTGAGCAGTACTTC. Protein: CASSYAGEQYF. The genes are TRBV6-6 and TRBJ2-7; D might be TRBD2 (5 bases). The germline V gene encodes CDR1 MNHNY and CDR2 SVGAGI (reference sequence). The V end lost 2 bases, the J end lost 7 bases, and 6 bases lay between the germline ends. The CDR3 contains 11 residues.

This sequence joins TRBV2 and TRBJ2-7, with a possible D match to TRBD2 (7 bases). Trimming removed 0 bases at V and 6 bases at J, with 9 bases between. The germline V gene encodes CDR1 SNHLY and CDR2 FYNNEI. This CDR3 has 13 amino acids. CDR3 bases: TGTGCCAGCAGTGAAGCGGGGGGGGCCGAGCAGTACTTC. This gives the protein CASSEAGGAEQYF.

The genes are TRBV6-5 and TRBJ2-1, with 8 bases lining up with TRBD1. The trim removed 8 bases at V and 4 bases at J, leaving 7 bases unmatched. The germline gives CDR1 MNHEY, CDR2 SVGAGI. CDR3 size: 14 residues. CDR3 protein: CASGLTGGYNEQFF. Written as DNA, the CDR3 is TGTGCCAGCGGCTTAACAGGGGGGTACAATGAGCAGTTCTTC.

The sample holds a few counts of this clone. The CDR3, as DNA: TGTGCCACCAGCATAGGCCGGGACAGGGGTCCCGAGCAGTACTTC. Amino acid sequence: CATSIGRDRGPEQYF. The J gene is TRBJ2-7, the V gene TRBV15, with TRBD1 matching 10 bases. CDR1 is LNHNV, CDR2 YYDKDF, per germline (reference sequence). The CDR3 is 15 residues long. Trimming took 4 bases from V and 6 from J; bases not matched to a gene: 9.

The chain carries TRBV10-2 and TRBJ2-7, with 8 bases that match TRBD1. With V trimmed by 6 bases and J by 2 bases, 6 bases remained unmatched. The CDR3 is made up of 14 amino acids. Germline V CDR1 and CDR2: WSHSY, SAAADI. CDR3 protein: CASRGTGNPYEQYF. The DNA of the CDR3 is TGCGCCAGCAGGGGGACAGGCAACCCCTACGAGCAGTACTTC.

The V call is TRBV5-1, the J call TRBJ1-1; D call uncertain. Germline lookup yields CDR1 SGHRS and CDR2 YFSETQ. The CDR3 totals 17 residues. Trimming removed 0 bases from V and 0 bases from J, with 15 bases in between. The CDR3 protein is CASSLDLEGLMNTEAFF. CDR3 sequence (DNA): TGCGCCAGCAGCTTGGATTTGGAGGGCCTCATGAACACTGAAGCTTTCTTT.